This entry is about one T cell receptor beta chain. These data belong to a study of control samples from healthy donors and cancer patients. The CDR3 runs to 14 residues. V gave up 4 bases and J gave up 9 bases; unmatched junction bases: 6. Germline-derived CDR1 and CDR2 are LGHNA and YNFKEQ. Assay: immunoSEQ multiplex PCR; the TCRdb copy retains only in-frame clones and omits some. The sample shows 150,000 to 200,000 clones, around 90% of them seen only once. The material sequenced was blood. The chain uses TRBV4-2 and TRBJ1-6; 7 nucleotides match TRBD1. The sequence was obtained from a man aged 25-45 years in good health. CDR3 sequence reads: CASSPPAGGSPLHF. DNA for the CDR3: TGTGCCAGCAGCCCCCCAGCAGGGGGTTCACCCCTCCACTTT.